This T cell receptor (beta chain) was identified during a study of cytomegalovirus exposure and HLA in healthy donors. Germline V gene lookup returns CDR1 SEHNR and CDR2 FQNEAQ (reference sequence). V shed 0 bases and J 4 bases; nucleotides not matched to a gene: 3. CDR3 length: 15 residues. The PCR made use of 60 Vbeta and 13 Jbeta primers. The assay was immunoSEQ multiplex PCR, and TCRdb's table has in-frame clones only and misses some. The repertoire consists of around 150,000 clones, with approximately 61% occurring once and the leading ten covering 2% to 3%. There were likely unrecorded immune exposures, though donors were nominally healthy when sampled.

The clonotype was recovered from a woman between 40 and 50 years old in good health and CMV-seronegative. The chain has TRBV7-9 and TRBJ1-3, with 7 nucleotides matching TRBD1. Sequencing used PBMCs. The CDR3 DNA sequence: TGTGCCAGCAGCTTAGCCGGGACAGAAGGAAACACCATATATTTT. Protein: CASSLAGTEGNTIYF. The variable domain in full, with the rest retrieved from reference TRBV7-9 and TRBJ1-3, is DTGVSQNPRHKITKRGQNVTFRCDPISEHNRLYWYRQTLGQGPEFLTYFQNEAQLEKSRLLSDRFSAERPKGSFSTLEIQRTEQGDSAMYLCASSLAGTEGNTIYFGEGSWLTVV.